The 30 T cell receptor beta chains given below trace back to one sample, sequenced in a study of T cells after yellow fever vaccination. TCRdb itself ran the 5' RACE reads through MiXCR, one entry per CDR3 protein. Of about 210,000 distinct CDR3 sequences listed, roughly 3% are singletons. Sequencing was performed on CD4+ T cells sorted from PBMCs, taken 10 days after the yellow fever booster vaccination. The receptors were sampled from a man between 18 and 29 years old who received the YFV17D yellow fever vaccine.

This clonotype was picked up many times. The gene calls are TRBV6-2 or TRBV6-3 and TRBJ1-4; D gene uncertain. The CDR3 spans 15 residues. Trimming cost V 0 bases and J 4 bases, with 9 bases left between them. CDR1 and CDR2 from the germline V gene are MNHEY and SVGEGT. The CDR3 here is CASSYSIGDNEKLFF. Here the CDR3 DNA reads TGTGCCAGCAGTTACTCTATCGGAGATAATGAAAAACTGTTTTTT.

Many counts were recorded for this clonotype. J is TRBJ1-2 and V is TRBV6-1; 7 positions match TRBD1. Trimming removed 8 bases from V and 2 bases from J; junction bases left unmatched: 2. This CDR3 comprises 12 residues. Germline V gene sequence: CDR1 MNHNS, CDR2 SASEGT. Here the CDR3 DNA reads TGTGCCAGCCCGGGACAGAACTATGGCTACACCTTC. Translation: CASPGQNYGYTF.

This clonotype was counted at least ten times. The chain joins TRBV20-1 to TRBJ1-6; D is possibly TRBD1 (5 bases). Germline values: CDR1 DFQATT, CDR2 SNEGSKA (reference sequence). V gave up 6 bases and J gave up 7 bases, with 16 bases separating them. The CDR3 totals 14 residues. CDR3 amino acids: CSAVTTGPNSPLHF. The CDR3 DNA is TGCAGTGCCGTCACAACAGGACCCAATTCACCCCTCCACTTT.

This clonotype was observed a handful of times. A junction boundary mismatches the germline segment, possibly from a read error. The chain employs TRBV10-3 and TRBJ2-7, with D maybe TRBD1 (6 bases). The germline gives CDR1 ENHRY, CDR2 SYGVKD. CDR3 length: 13 amino acids. The CDR3 spells CAISESRDQGLSF. The CDR3 nucleotides read TGTGCCATCAGTGAGTCGAGGGATCAGGGGTTGTCCTTC.

This clonotype has just a few counts. This chain joins TRBV11-2 and TRBJ2-5; D gene unclear. CDR3 length: 14 residues. Germline V gives CDR1 SGHAT, CDR2 FQNNGV. The V gene lost 1 base and the J gene lost 5 bases, with 11 bases spanning the gap. The CDR3 coding sequence is TGTGCCAGCAGCTTAGGTCGGCCACCGGAGACCCAGTACTTC. This gives the protein CASSLGRPPETQYF.

The gene calls are TRBV12-3 or TRBV12-4 and TRBJ2-6, with a possible D match to TRBD1 (6 bases). This CDR3 comprises 15 residues. Trimming removed 3 bases at V and 5 bases at J, with 11 bases between. The CDR3 sequence: CASSLGRGRANVLTF. The CDR3 DNA reads as TGTGCCAGCAGTTTGGGCAGGGGAAGGGCCAACGTCCTGACTTTC.

In this sample, this clonotype turned up a few times. The genes are TRBV7-8 and TRBJ1-1; D ambiguous. Trimming took 4 bases from V and 3 from J, leaving 9 bases between them. The CDR3 extends over 13 amino acids. Per germline, CDR1 SGHVS and CDR2 FQNEAQ. The CDR3: CASSYGSHTEAFF. The CDR3 region has the DNA TGTGCCAGCAGCTACGGGAGTCACACTGAAGCTTTCTTT.

The chain joins TRBV5-1 to TRBJ2-6; 9 bases are a match to TRBD1. V lost 0 bases to trimming and J lost 0 bases; unmatched junction nucleotides: 10. Germline-derived CDR1 and CDR2 are SGHRS and YFSETQ. The CDR3 sequence is 20 residues long. Here the CDR3 reads CASSLDSPGQGYSGANVLTF. DNA for the CDR3: TGCGCCAGCAGCTTGGATTCACCGGGACAGGGATACTCTGGGGCCAACGTCCTGACTTTC.

This clonotype was seen many times. The CDR3 region has the DNA TGTGCCAGCAGCTCCCCGACAGGGGCGGCCTACGAGCAGTACGTC. This encodes CASSSPTGAAYEQYV. The chain joins TRBV28 to TRBJ2-7, with 8 bases aligning to TRBD1. The CDR3 covers 15 residues. J gave up 2 bases and V 6 bases, and 9 bases lay outside the gene matches. From germline, CDR1 is MDHEN and CDR2 SYDVKM.

This clonotype was observed at least ten times. The rearrangement uses TRBV12-3 or TRBV12-4 and TRBJ1-6; a weak D match, TRBD1 (5 bases). This CDR3 spans 13 amino acids. V lost 8 bases, J lost 7 bases, and 12 bases lay in between. This CDR3 is CASGDSGNSPLHF. The CDR3 DNA reads TGTGCCAGCGGCGACAGTGGCAATTCACCCCTCCACTTT.

Only a few counts were recorded for this clonotype. This chain connects TRBV5-6 to TRBJ1-1; the D is unclear. The V gene's germline CDR1 is SGHDT and CDR2 YYEEEE. V was pared by 6 bases and J by 11 bases, with 20 bases between. The CDR3 runs to 13 residues. The DNA of the CDR3 is TGTGCCAGCATCGGCCGCGGAGCCTTTGGGGCTTTCTTT. Translation gives CASIGRGAFGAFF.

This clonotype was seen repeatedly, ten times or more. The rearrangement links TRBV24-1 to TRBJ2-1; a possible D gene is TRBD1 (6 bases). CDR1 is KGHDR and CDR2 is SFDVKD in the germline V gene. This CDR3 has 16 amino acids. Trimming shortened V by 0 bases and J by 7 bases, and 15 bases separated the two germline ends. This chain's CDR3 is CATSDLQQGRLNEQFF. The CDR3 DNA reads TGTGCCACCAGTGATTTGCAACAGGGCCGGCTTAATGAGCAGTTCTTC.

The rearrangement links TRBV30 to TRBJ1-2, with D possibly being TRBD1 (5 bases). Germline loops: CDR1 GTSNPN, CDR2 SVGIG (reference sequence). This CDR3 region has 11 residues. Trimming removed 3 bases from V and 10 bases from J, with 12 bases in between. The CDR3 nucleotides read TGTGCCTGGAGCGGGAAGGGGTACTACACCTTC. Amino acids: CAWSGKGYYTF. Full variable domain (remainder filled in from reference TRBV30 and TRBJ1-2): SQTIHQWPATLVQPVGSPLSLECTVEGTSNPNLYWYRQAAGRGLQLLFYSVGIGQISSEVPQNLSASRPQDRQFILSSKKLLLSDSGFYLCAWSGKGYYTFGSGTRLTVV.

This clonotype was counted at least ten times. The J gene is TRBJ2-7, the V gene TRBV7-3; 10 bases match TRBD1. CDR1 is SGHTA and CDR2 is FQGTGA in the germline V gene. V trimming: 2 bases; J trimming: 4 bases; junction bases outside the gene matches: 5. This CDR3 contains 15 residues. This chain's CDR3 is CASSLVTGQGYEQYF. The CDR3 nucleotides are TGTGCCAGCAGCTTAGTGACGGGACAGGGGTACGAGCAGTACTTC.

This clonotype occurred many times. This sequence joins TRBV5-1 and TRBJ1-6; TRBD1 might be the D (5 bases). The V and J ends lost 0 bases and 7 bases respectively, with 17 bases between them. Per the germline V gene, CDR1 is SGHRS and CDR2 is YFSETQ. The CDR3 consists of 17 residues. The CDR3, as DNA: TGCGCCAGCAGCTTGGTCCCCGAGGCAGGGCCGAATTCACCCCTCCACTTT. The encoded protein is CASSLVPEAGPNSPLHF.

In this sample, this clonotype turned up many times. V usage is TRBV9 and J usage is TRBJ2-1, with TRBD2 identical over 7 bases. CDR3 length equals 14 residues. The V segment lost 0 bases and the J segment 5 bases; nucleotides outside the gene matches: 2. Per germline, CDR1 SGDLS and CDR2 YYNGEE. For the CDR3, the DNA is TGTGCCAGCAGCGTAGTGGGAGGGAACAATGAGCAGTTCTTC. It codes for CASSVVGGNNEQFF.

This clonotype was found many times. The chain is built from TRBV7-6 and TRBJ1-3; perhaps TRBD1 as D (5 bases). The CDR3 covers 16 residues. The V end was cut by 3 bases, the J end by 2 bases, with 14 bases between. The germline CDR1 and CDR2 sequences are SGHVS and FNYEAQ. The CDR3 sequence is CASSFGQGRTGNTIYF. The CDR3 coding sequence is TGTGCCAGCAGCTTTGGGCAGGGAAGGACTGGAAACACCATATATTTT.

V and J are TRBV5-1 and TRBJ1-1; no reliable D call. With 4 bases removed from V and 6 bases from J, the gap between germline ends came to 19 bases. The germline CDR1 and CDR2 sequences are SGHRS and YFSETQ. The CDR3 is 15 amino acids. The CDR3 here is CASSPSLPGSSEAFF. The CDR3 DNA reads TGCGCCAGCAGCCCCTCACTACCTGGGAGTTCTGAAGCTTTCTTT.

This clonotype turned up a few times. V is TRBV5-8 and J is TRBJ2-3; D not certain. V was trimmed by 0 bases and J by 2 bases, leaving 10 bases between them. The CDR3 extends over 15 amino acids. Per the germline V gene, CDR1 is SGHTS and CDR2 is YDEGEE. CDR3: CASSLGLRTTDTQYF. In DNA form, the CDR3 reads TGTGCCAGCAGCTTGGGCTTGCGGACCACAGATACGCAGTATTTT.

This clonotype showed up just a few times. The chain's CDR3 is CASSLGAAREKLFF. In DNA, the CDR3 is TGTGCCAGCAGCTTAGGGGCCGCTAGGGAAAAACTGTTTTTT. The rearrangement uses TRBV7-9 and TRBJ1-4; D ambiguous. Deletions cut 1 base from V and 8 bases from J, with 11 bases between. This CDR3 comprises 14 residues. Germline CDR1 reads SEHNR; CDR2 reads FQNEAQ (reference sequence). Supplemented by reference TRBV7-9 and TRBJ1-4, the full variable domain reads DTGVSQNPRHKITKRGQNVTFRCDPISEHNRLYWYRQTLGQGPEFLTYFQNEAQLEKSRLLSDRFSAERPKGSFSTLEIQRTEQGDSAMYLCASSLGAAREKLFFGSGTQLSVL.

CDR3 loop: CASSFSPTGEETQYF. CDR3 nucleotide sequence: TGCGCCAGCAGCTTTTCTCCGACAGGGGAAGAGACCCAGTACTTC. V gene TRBV5-1 combines with J gene TRBJ2-5, with TRBD1 identical over 8 bases. This CDR3 spans 15 amino acids. Germline CDR1 is SGHRS and CDR2 is YFSETQ. With V trimmed by 2 bases and J by 3 bases, 6 bases remained unmatched. Full variable domain (remainder filled in from reference TRBV5-1 and TRBJ2-5): KAGVTQTPRYLIKTRGQQVTLSCSPISGHRSVSWYQQTPGQGLQFLFEYFSETQRNKGNFPGRFSGRQFSNSRSEMNVSTLELGDSALYLCASSFSPTGEETQYFGPGTRLLVL.

This clonotype was observed many times. The chain recombines TRBV4-2 with TRBJ1-2; D unresolved. The germline gives CDR1 LGHNA, CDR2 YNFKEQ. The CDR3 totals 14 residues. V was pared by 4 bases and J by 0 bases, with 9 bases between. The CDR3 reads CASSRPGANYGYTF. CDR3 bases: TGTGCCAGCAGCCGCCCCGGAGCTAACTATGGCTACACCTTC.

This clonotype was observed at least ten times. CDR3 nucleotide sequence: TGTGCCAGCAGCTACTCGGCGGGTAGTGAAGCTTTCTTT. Residues: CASSYSAGSEAFF. The rearrangement uses TRBV3-1 and TRBJ1-1, with D unclear. The CDR3 has 13 amino acids. V was trimmed by 5 bases and J by 7 bases, leaving 14 bases between them. Looked up from germline, CDR1 is LGHDT and CDR2 is YNNKEL (reference sequence).

This clonotype was counted at least ten times. V is TRBV7-2 and J is TRBJ2-7; the match to TRBD1 covers 9 bases. CDR1 is SGHTA and CDR2 is FQGNSA in the germline V gene. The V segment lost 5 bases and the J segment 5 bases; nucleotides outside the gene matches: 7. This CDR3 is built from 14 residues. The CDR3 loop reads CASSLGQGTDEQYF. The CDR3 nucleotides are TGTGCCAGCAGCCTGGGACAGGGAACAGACGAGCAGTACTTC.

The J gene is TRBJ2-5, the V gene TRBV12-3 or TRBV12-4; D remains ambiguous. With 5 bases removed from V and 7 bases from J, the gap between germline ends came to 14 bases. The CDR3 contains 13 residues. The CDR3 is CASSATPPGTQYF. CDR3 nucleotides: TGTGCCAGCAGTGCTACCCCGCCGGGGACCCAGTACTTC.

This chain links TRBV15 with TRBJ1-4; perhaps TRBD1 as D (5 bases). CDR1 is LNHNV and CDR2 is YYDKDF in the germline V gene (reference sequence). V lost 0 bases to trimming and J lost 10 bases, with 15 bases between them. The CDR3 sequence is 15 residues long. DNA of the CDR3: TGTGCCACCAGCAGAGATGAGAAGGGGAAGGTAAAACTGTTTTTT. This codes for CATSRDEKGKVKLFF. The whole variable domain, filled in from reference TRBV15 and TRBJ1-4, reads DAMVIQNPRYQVTQFGKPVTLSCSQTLNHNVMYWYQQKSSQAPKLLFHYYDKDFNNEADTPDNFQSRRPNTSFCFLDIRSPGLGDTAMYLCATSRDEKGKVKLFFGSGTQLSVL.

This clonotype was observed at least ten times. The chain couples TRBV9 to TRBJ1-1, with D possibly TRBD1 on 5 matching bases. V shed 0 bases and J shed 3 bases, with 12 bases lying between them. The CDR3 is 15 amino acids. From germline, CDR1 is SGDLS and CDR2 YYNGEE. The CDR3 spells CASSVGPGRDTEAFF. The CDR3 DNA reads as TGTGCCAGCAGCGTAGGGCCGGGGCGAGACACTGAAGCTTTCTTT.

This clonotype was seen ten or more times. The rearrangement joins TRBV29-1 to TRBJ1-1; no clear D. Germline lookup yields CDR1 SQVTM and CDR2 ANQGSEA. The CDR3 has 14 amino acids. V was pared by 6 bases and J by 1 base, with 15 bases between. Here the CDR3 DNA reads TGCAGCGTCCGGACCGCGGGCCCGAACACTGAAGCTTTCTTT. Translation gives CSVRTAGPNTEAFF.

This clonotype was detected a few times. The chain is built from TRBV4-3 and TRBJ2-1; TRBD2 agrees at 9 bases. Germline values: CDR1 LGHNA, CDR2 YSLEER. The CDR3 runs 17 residues. J lost 8 bases, V lost 2 bases, and 13 bases had no gene match. The CDR3 sequence is CASSQWGRRASGDEQFF. CDR3 coding DNA: TGCGCCAGCAGCCAATGGGGTCGACGGGCTAGCGGGGATGAGCAGTTCTTC.

The CDR3 bases are TGTGCCTGGAGTGTTGAAACGCAGTATTTT. Amino acid sequence: CAWSVETQYF. This chain connects TRBV30 to TRBJ2-3; no clear D gene. CDR3 length: 10 amino acids. Trimming took off 0 bases at V and 9 bases at J, with 4 bases between the two ends. CDR1 GTSNPN and CDR2 SVGIG come from the germline V gene (reference sequence).